This T cell receptor (beta chain) was retrieved from a study of T and B cells in COVID-19 patients. The study's findings and limits: Active COVID-19 showed highly clonal TRB repertoires; recovery showed diversity and richness above healthy donors. In COVID-19 patients, T cell receptor beta variable and joining gene use was reportedly strongly skewed.

Each TRB amplification used roughly 240-550 ng of genomic DNA from blood. This clonotype was detected only a few times. Its antigen remains unidentified. TRB rearrangements were amplified by multiplex PCR with BIOMED2 TRB-A/B primers. TCRdb independently ran MiXCR on the multiplex PCR reads; one entry per CDR3 protein. The sample contains more than 11,000 distinct CDR3 sequences, 28% of which appear only once. CDR3 length equals 13 residues. CDR1 ENHRY and CDR2 SYGVKD come from the germline V gene. V lost 10 bases and J 0 bases, leaving 10 bases between the germline ends. This TCR was sampled from a human donor who had recovered from COVID-19. Material: blood. The chain couples TRBV10-3 to TRBJ1-5, with D tentatively TRBD1 (6 bases). CDR3 sequence (DNA): TGTGCCACCCACAGGGATAGCAATCAGCCCCAGCATTTT. Amino acid sequence: CATHRDSNQPQHF.